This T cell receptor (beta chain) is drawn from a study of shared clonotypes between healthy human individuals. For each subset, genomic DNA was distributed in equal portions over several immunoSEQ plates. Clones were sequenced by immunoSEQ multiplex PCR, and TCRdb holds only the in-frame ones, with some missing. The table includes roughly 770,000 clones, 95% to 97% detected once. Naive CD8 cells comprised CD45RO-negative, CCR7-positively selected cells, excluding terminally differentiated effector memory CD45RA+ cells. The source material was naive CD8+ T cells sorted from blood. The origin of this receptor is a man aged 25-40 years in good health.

In DNA, the CDR3 is TGTGCCAGCAGCTTAGTACAGAAAGAAGCTTTCTTT. It specifies CASSLVQKEAFF. The chain couples TRBV7-9 to TRBJ1-1; D unclear. Germline loops: CDR1 SEHNR, CDR2 FQNEAQ (reference sequence). This CDR3 region has 12 residues. V lost 1 base and J 8 bases, leaving 8 bases between the germline ends.